This paragraph reports one T cell receptor (beta chain). This specimen belongs to a study of neoadjuvant anti-PD-1 for oral cavity cancer. Libraries were prepared by immunoSEQ multiplex PCR; TCRdb keeps only in-frame clonotypes and omits some of them. The table shows some 71,000 clones, with around four fifths occurring only once. The V end was cut by 3 bases, the J end by 1 base, with 20 bases between. This CDR3 has 18 amino acids. Germline CDR1 SGHAT, CDR2 FQNNGV. V and J are TRBV11-2 and TRBJ2-3; D remains unclear. Here the sequenced sample was PBMCs, taken before nivolumab (anti-PD-1) treatment. The source of this sequence is a person between 40 and 85 years old with oral cavity squamous cell carcinoma. The CDR3 bases are TGTGCCAGCAGCTTCCGGCTTGGTCTAGGCCAGGGCACAGATACGCAGTATTTT. Amino acid sequence: CASSFRLGLGQGTDTQYF.